This TCR beta chain was retrieved from a study of blood T cell repertoires in COVID-19. CDR3 size: 17 residues. V was clipped by 4 bases and J by 2 bases, with 20 bases between them. CDR1 and CDR2 (germline): MDHEN, SYDVKM. Profiled with immunoSEQ multiplex PCR; TCRdb holds only in-frame clones, not every one. The sample comprises over 150,000 clones, approximately 87% of which are singletons, and 12% rests with the top ten. Sequencing used peripheral blood. The origin of this receptor is a woman aged 65 to 85 with COVID-19, enrolled during active disease. The gene calls are TRBV28 and TRBJ1-2; weak D call: TRBD1 (6 bases). CDR3 sequence: CASSSMGTLTGNYGYTF. In DNA, the CDR3 is TGTGCCAGCAGTTCTATGGGGACACTAACGGGCAACTATGGCTACACCTTC.